At least ten counts were recorded for the clone carrying this T cell receptor (beta chain). The antigen remains undetermined. This entry is derived from a study of Graves' ophthalmopathy and Graves' hyperthyroidism. There are 16 residues in the CDR3. The J segment lost 2 bases and the V segment lost 0 bases, leaving 4 bases of the junction unmatched. Germline CDR1 SGHRS, CDR2 YFSETQ. The authors amplified TCR beta CDR3 regions from RNA transcripts. The authors performed first-round RT-PCR with HTBI primers and then a second-round multiplex PCR. TCRdb itself ran the multiplex PCR reads through MiXCR, one entry per CDR3 protein. The top ten hold 9.8% of the sample, which has approximately 500,000 distinct CDR3 sequences, approximately 14% seen once. General study points: Progression of ophthalmopathy was predicted by the model with 65% to 71% sensitivity and 72.22% specificity.

Ophthalmopathy donors were characterized by moderate-to-severe activity, CAS of at least 3, NOSPECS of at least 4, and duration under 3 months. It was on clinical symptoms, serum thyroxine, TRAb, thyroid ultrasound and orbital computed tomography that diagnosis relied. PBMCs were density-gradient isolated from roughly 9.5 ml fresh blood. The V and J genes are TRBV5-1 and TRBJ1-2; TRBD1 matches at 10 bases. The specimen sequenced was blood. The source is a woman aged 25 to 39 with Graves' ophthalmopathy. The CDR3 nucleotides are TGCGCCAGCAGCTTGGTGCCGGGACAGGGGAACTATGGCTACACCTTC. Residues: CASSLVPGQGNYGYTF.